The TCR beta chain under discussion was sequenced for a study of T-cell memory formation after mild COVID-19 (dated by TCRdb to the early 2020s). Some background on the complete study: TCR sequence clusters from the two donors were largely donor specific. Two young, previously healthy adult volunteers, one female and one male, were included in the cohort. In two donors, T-cell clones that expanded and contracted after mild COVID-19 were followed by sequencing TCRalpha and TCRbeta repertoires longitudinally.

About this clonotype itself: Its antigen remains unidentified. Base qualities are not provided; no much larger clone lies one nucleotide away.

The V and J ends are trimmed by 2 bases and 2 bases, leaving 8 bases between them. The germline V gene (reference sequence) supplies CDR1 PRHDT and CDR2 FYEKMQ. The CDR3 numbers 14 residues from cysteine through phenylalanine. The read is trimmed to its CDR3 DNA, 42 bases read in frame from base 1. Points the paper makes about the study in general: Clones contracting from day 15 to 85 had balanced CD4/CD8 phenotypes, while a second wave expanding from day 15 to 37 was biased towards CD4+. Whether the second-wave clones peaking on day 37 were SARS-CoV-2 specific was not confirmed. Only two mild cases were covered by the study, and larger cohorts that include severe cases with pre-infection samples were considered necessary. Contracting CD4+ clones turned up mainly in the CM and EM memory subsets, whereas EMRA was where CD8+ clones were enriched. Some responding clones were found in pre-infection memory, which suggests that pre-existing cross-reactive memory T cells took part in the SARS-CoV-2 response.

The instrument given in TCRdb is Illumina NovaSeq 6000. cDNA libraries for TCRalpha and TCRbeta were prepared by 5'RACE using constant-segment primers, with sample barcodes and unique molecular identifiers added. RNA was extracted from every sample with Trizol reagent. Libraries were amplified in two PCR steps, with a second sample barcode and Illumina TruSeq adapters added in the second step. Sequencing of the libraries was done on an Illumina NovaSeq, producing 2 x 150 bp paired-end reads. The study's own analysis went as follows. Demultiplexing of reads and collapsing into UMI-guided consensus sequences were performed with migec v1.2.7. Using mixcr v2.1.11, UMI consensuses were aligned to TRA and TRB V and J templates and then assembled into clonotypes. A clonotype was counted as expanded or contracted only if both edgeR and NoisET called the change significant, with noise models trained on biological replicates. For edgeR calls, the thresholds were a false discovery rate-adjusted p below 0.01 and a log2 fold-change of 1. As an exploratory analysis of dynamics, max-normalized trajectories of the 1000 most abundant clonotypes were examined with PCA combined with hierarchical clustering. Each responding clone was given a CD4 or CD8 phenotype based on the CD4+ and CD8+ repertoires, which had been sequenced separately. Using fastp trimming at Q25 and MiXCR clonotype assembly, TCRdb reanalyzed the public sequencing data and kept in-frame beta chains. Each entry is one CDR3 protein sequence, shown with its most common DNA and genes. TCRdb, not the authors, supplied the V and J calls. This sample holds around 530,000 distinct CDR3 sequences; less than 25% were observed only once. The ten largest clones represent about 8.7% of the sample.

PBMCs were isolated by Ficoll-Paque density gradient centrifugation. This TCR was sampled from an adult woman who had mild COVID-19 (a few samples of this study predate the infection). The sample titles of this study are shuffled in the database, so cell type and time point are left out; the donor was told from shared clones. The chain joins TRBV13 to TRBJ2-3, with the D gene not confidently named. Material: PBMCs or a T cell subset sorted from them (not recorded which). At the DNA level, the sequence is TGTGCCAGCAGCTTAAAGCCATACACAGATACGCAGTATTTT. The resulting protein is CASSLKPYTDTQYF. Supplemented by the reference TRBV13 and TRBJ2-3 proteins around the CDR3, the complete variable domain is AAGVIQSPRHLIKEKRETATLKCYPIPRHDTVYWYQQGPGQDPQFLISFYEKMQSDKGSIPDRFSAQQFSDYHSELNMSSLELGDSALYFCASSLKPYTDTQYFGPGTRLTVL.